The source of this T cell receptor beta chain is a study of T-cell memory formation after mild COVID-19. Losses at the gene ends were 5 bases for V and 2 bases for J; bases not matched to a gene: 4. The germline gives CDR1 MNHEY, CDR2 SVGAGI. The CDR3 runs to 15 residues. Study-level points and caveats: Clones contracting over day 15 to 85 were CD4/CD8 balanced, with later expanders leaning CD4+. Researchers found some responding clones in pre-infection memory, a sign that cross-reactive memory joined. Contracting CD4+ clones were located mainly in CM and EM, and CD8+ clones in EMRA.

Sample barcodes and UMIs were carried by the TCR alpha and TCR beta cDNA libraries that 5'RACE generated with constant-segment primers. One entry per CDR3 protein, called by TCRdb with MiXCR from the 5' RACE reads. The sample consists of 40,000 to 60,000 distinct CDR3 sequences, roughly an eighth of them appearing once. This clonotype turned up a few times. The antigen is unknown. This chain uses TRBV6-5 with TRBJ2-3; the match to TRBD1 covers 10 bases. The receptor comes from a man aged 18-30 years who had mild COVID-19 (a few samples of this study predate the infection). Cell type and time point are not known. Sequenced material: PBMCs or a T cell subset sorted from them (not recorded which). CDR3 DNA: TGTGCCAGCAGTGGACAGGGGGGCCCCACAGATACGCAGTATTTT. Translating it yields CASSGQGGPTDTQYF.